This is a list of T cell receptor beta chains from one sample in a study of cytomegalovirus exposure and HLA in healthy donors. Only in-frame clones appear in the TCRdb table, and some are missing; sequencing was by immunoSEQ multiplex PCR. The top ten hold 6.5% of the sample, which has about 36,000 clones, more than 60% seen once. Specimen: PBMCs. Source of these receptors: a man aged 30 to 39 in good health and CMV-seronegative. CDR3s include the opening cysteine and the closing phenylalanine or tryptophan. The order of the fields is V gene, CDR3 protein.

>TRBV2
CASSRERETQYF
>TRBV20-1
CSARLVYEQYF
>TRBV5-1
CASSQQGPRETQYF
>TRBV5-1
CATLLDTQYF
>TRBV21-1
CAPGLSAYEQYF
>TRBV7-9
CASSLSPRQPYGYTF
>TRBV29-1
CSVSRGGSTDTQYF
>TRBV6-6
CASSYGTSSYEQYF
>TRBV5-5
CASSLEQGFNSPLHF
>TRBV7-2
CASSLMGQPTF
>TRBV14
CASSHRLAASTDTQYF
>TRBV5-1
CASSLRSSSGEQYF
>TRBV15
CATSRDRYMPQHF
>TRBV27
CASLLSRAGGEAFF
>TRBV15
CATSRDTRGGEQYF
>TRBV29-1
CSVRSPDRGFGTEAFF
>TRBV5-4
CASSSNLAGETQYF
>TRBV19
CASSSGSNQPQHF
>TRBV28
CASSDTSTDTQYF
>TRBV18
CASSPTTGHETQYF
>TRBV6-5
CASSYGGETQYF
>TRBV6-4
CASSDSVGEGDEQFF